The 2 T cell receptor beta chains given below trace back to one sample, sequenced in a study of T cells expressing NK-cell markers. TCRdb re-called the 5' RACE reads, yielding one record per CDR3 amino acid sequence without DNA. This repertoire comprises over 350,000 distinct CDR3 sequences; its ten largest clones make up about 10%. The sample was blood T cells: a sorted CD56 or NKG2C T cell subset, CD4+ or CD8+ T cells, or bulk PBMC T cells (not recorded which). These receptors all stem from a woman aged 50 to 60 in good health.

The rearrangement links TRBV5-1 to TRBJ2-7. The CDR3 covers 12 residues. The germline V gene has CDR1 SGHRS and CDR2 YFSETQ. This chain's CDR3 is CASSLEGYEQYF.

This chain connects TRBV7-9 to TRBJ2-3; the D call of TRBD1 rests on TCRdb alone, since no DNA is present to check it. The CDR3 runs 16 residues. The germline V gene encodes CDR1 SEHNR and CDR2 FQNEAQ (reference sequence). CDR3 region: CASSGKDRGLADTQYF.